This paragraph covers one T cell receptor (beta chain) sequence. This clone was seen a single time. The specificity of this receptor is unknown. No much larger clonotype is one base removed from it; base qualities were not supplied. This sample was taken from a study of shared clonotypes between healthy human individuals (dated by TCRdb to 2020 to 2021). As for the study more broadly: The cohort comprised a couple of women and three men aged 18 to 49 years. To increase sequencing depth and limit assay-specific biases, different laboratories used diverse techniques to prepare libraries and sequence TCR repertoires. Blood TCR repertoires of roughly five healthy adults were deeply sequenced to estimate repertoire size and the extent of clonotype sharing between individuals. Per donor, leukapheresis produced somewhere between about 0.85 and 8.9 billion PBMCs. Per donor, three plates each were used for CD4 naive and CD4 memory, two for CD8 naive, and one for CD8 memory. The investigation overall reported the following: Because the study included a small number of donors, the genetic and exposure-history diversity represented was limited. Clonotypes shared by all four sorted-subset donors showed higher generation probabilities than non-shared clonotypes. Sampling was limited to blood, and TCR repertoires in tissue likely differ from TCR repertoires in blood. Based on pairwise subsampling, the degree of clonotype sharing among donors was expected to be affected by sequencing depth. Sharing across several donors was observed for about 4.8% of naive CD4, over 3% of naive CD8, 2% to 2.5% of memory CD4, and roughly 0.4% of memory CD8 clonotypes. Incomplete sequencing was indicated by rarefaction of sorted-subset datasets, despite the large sequencing depth. Larger estimated clonotype richness was generally found for naive subsets than for memory subsets.

TCR CDR3 regions were amplified from genomic DNA by multiplex PCR using the deep immunoSEQ assay. For each cell subset, the extracted genomic DNA was distributed evenly across all wells of several immunoSEQ 96-well plates, and each plate served as one replicate. For sorted subsets, each replicate PCR was loaded with 200 ng genomic DNA, equivalent to about 30,000 T cell genomes. The purified libraries were quantified using a Qubit 3.0 fluorometer, sized with a Bioanalyzer 2100, and then quantified again using the KAPA Library Quantification kit. Each immunoSEQ 96-well plate was sequenced on its own single-read 150-cycle Illumina NextSeq 550 flow cell. Regarding the original processing steps: The immunoSEQ output contained only junctional sequences without quality scores, so filtering could not match that applied to full-length reads. Sequences were annotated with PyIR, a Python wrapper for IgBLAST v1.9, using IMGT germline references to assign V/J genes and CDR3. Reads with weak V/J assignments (E-value above 1e-6), missing CDR3, stop codons, out-of-frame junctions, or ambiguous translated residues were removed. V3J clonotypes were defined as sequences sharing an identical inferred V gene, J gene, and CDR3 amino acid sequence. To compute the percentage overlap between repertoires, the number of shared unique clonotypes was divided by the size of the smaller repertoire. Richness of each repertoire was evaluated using RTK rarefaction, the Chao1 estimator, and Recon v2.1 estimates of unobserved clonotypes. Generation probabilities for all TCRbeta clonotypes obtained by the gDNA method from several donors were computed using OLGA. Entries here come from immuneACCESS through TCRdb and include only in-frame sequences with V and J called. Some clones fail to appear in such tables; in the studies checked, an unresolved V gene covers under half of the shortfall, and the cause of the remainder is unknown. V and J calls and clone size are copied from that table; D and trimming were computed from the DNA. This sample gives around 550,000 clones in total; roughly 95% of them show up just once. The biggest ten clones account for approximately 0.12% of the sample.

The CDR3 sequence holds 14 residues, the cysteine and phenylalanine included. Only the CDR3 part of the read is kept: 42 bases, read in frame from the first base. CDR1 and CDR2 are drawn from the germline V gene: SGDLS, YYNGEE. Deletion took 0 bases off V and 5 bases off J, with a span of 11 bases between the germline ends. CD8 naive samples were CD45RO-negative cells positively selected for CCR7, giving a CD45RA+CCR7+ population that excluded TemRA cells. The donors were healthy, HIV-negative adults who had no recently reported acute infections or vaccinations. Every donor was a Caucasian adult residing in Nashville, Tennessee, USA. After blood collection by leukapheresis, PBMCs were isolated using Ficoll-Histopaque density gradient centrifugation and then cryopreserved in the vapor phase of liquid nitrogen. Analytical flow cytometry was used to check the purity and quantity of each magnetically sorted T cell population. Genomic DNA was isolated from every sorted fraction and measured by UV absorbance on a Nanodrop 2000c.

Sequenced sample: naive CD8+ T cells sorted from blood. What the cell subset or site label conveys for this sample: CD45RA+CCR7+. In this chain, TRBV9 is recombined with TRBJ2-5, with a weak D call of TRBD2 (6 bases match). The source is a woman aged 25 to 39 in good health. The nucleotide sequence reads TGTGCCAGCAGCGTAGTAGCGGTGGGGGAGACCCAGTACTTC. Protein translation: CASSVVAVGETQYF.